This TCR beta chain was captured by sequencing in a study of blood T cell repertoires in COVID-19. TCRdb keeps only in-frame clones here, not all; method: immunoSEQ multiplex PCR. In the table there are 140,000 to 150,000 clones, 80% to 90% of which are singletons. This clone has only a few counts. The sample holds other DNA sequences that translate to the same CDR3. Sequencing was carried out using peripheral blood. The receptor was derived from a woman aged 45-65 years with active or convalescent COVID-19.

The CDR3 DNA reads as TGTGCCAGCAGTTACTCGACAGGGAACACTGAAGCTTTCTTT. Its protein is CASSYSTGNTEAFF. The J gene is TRBJ1-1, the V gene TRBV6-5; maybe TRBD1 (6 bases). Germline CDR1 is MNHEY and CDR2 is SVGAGI. The V and J ends lost 0 bases and 1 base respectively, with 6 bases between them. CDR3 length equals 14 residues.